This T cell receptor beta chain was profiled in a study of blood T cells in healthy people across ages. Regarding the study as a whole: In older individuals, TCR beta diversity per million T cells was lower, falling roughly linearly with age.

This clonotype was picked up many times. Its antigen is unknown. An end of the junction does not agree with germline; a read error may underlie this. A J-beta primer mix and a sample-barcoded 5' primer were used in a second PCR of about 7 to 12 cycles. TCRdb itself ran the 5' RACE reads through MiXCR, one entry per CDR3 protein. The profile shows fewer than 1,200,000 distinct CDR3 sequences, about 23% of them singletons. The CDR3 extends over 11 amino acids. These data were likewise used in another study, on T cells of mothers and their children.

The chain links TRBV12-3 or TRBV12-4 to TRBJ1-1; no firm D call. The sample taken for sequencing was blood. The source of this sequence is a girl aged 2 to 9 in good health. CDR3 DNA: TGTGCCAGCAGCTTAGGCACTGAAGCTTTCTTT. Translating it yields CASSLGTEAFF.